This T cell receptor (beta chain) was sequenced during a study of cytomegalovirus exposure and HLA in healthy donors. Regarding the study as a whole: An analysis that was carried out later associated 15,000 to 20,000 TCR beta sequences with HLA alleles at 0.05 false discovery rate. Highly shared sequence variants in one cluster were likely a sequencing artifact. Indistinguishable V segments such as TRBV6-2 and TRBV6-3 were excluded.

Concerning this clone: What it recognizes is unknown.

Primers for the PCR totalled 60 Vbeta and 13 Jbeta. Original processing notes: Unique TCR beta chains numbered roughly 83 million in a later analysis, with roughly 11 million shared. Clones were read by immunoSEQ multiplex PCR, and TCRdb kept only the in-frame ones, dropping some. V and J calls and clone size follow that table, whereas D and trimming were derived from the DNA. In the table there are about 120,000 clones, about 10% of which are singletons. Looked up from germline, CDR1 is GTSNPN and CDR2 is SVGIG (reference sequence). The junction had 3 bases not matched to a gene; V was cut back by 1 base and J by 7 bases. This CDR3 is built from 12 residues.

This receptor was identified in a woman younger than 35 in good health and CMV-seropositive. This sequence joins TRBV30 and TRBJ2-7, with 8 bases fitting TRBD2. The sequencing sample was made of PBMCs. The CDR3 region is CAWSGTGGEQYF. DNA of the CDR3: TGTGCCTGGAGTGGAACGGGAGGGGAGCAGTACTTC. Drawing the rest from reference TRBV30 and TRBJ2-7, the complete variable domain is SQTIHQWPATLVQPVGSPLSLECTVEGTSNPNLYWYRQAAGRGLQLLFYSVGIGQISSEVPQNLSASRPQDRQFILSSKKLLLSDSGFYLCAWSGTGGEQYFGPGTRLTVT.